A selection of T cell receptor beta chains follows, all from one sample in a study of OX40 agonist ivuxolimab in advanced cancers. Using immunoSEQ multiplex PCR, the repertoire was profiled, and TCRdb retains in-frame clones only, with some absent. The sample includes about 80,000 clones, roughly 90% of them seen just once. Sequenced material: CD4+ or CD8+ T cells sorted from blood, taken in a trial of the OX40 agonist ivuxolimab. The source of these receptors is an adult with an advanced solid tumor such as melanoma, head and neck, liver or kidney cancer. CDR3s include the opening cysteine and the closing phenylalanine or tryptophan. D genes are given only for firm matches. Only some rows state a clone size, as once, few, many or a class for expanded clones.

.	.	TRBJ1-1	TRBV10-1	CASSELGGLDTEAFF	TGCGCCAGCAGTGAGTTGGGGGGCTTGGACACTGAAGCTTTCTTT
TRBD2	.	TRBJ2-7	TRBV6-1	CASTERGLAWYEQYF	TGTGCCAGCACCGAGAGAGGACTAGCCTGGTACGAGCAGTACTTC
.	.	TRBJ2-1	TRBV21-1	CASSKVEGALGSDEQFF	TGTGCCAGCAGCAAGGTCGAGGGGGCTTTAGGTTCCGATGAGCAGTTCTTC
.	.	TRBJ1-1	TRBV7-9	CASSLVIPSVPEAFF	TGTGCCAGCAGCTTAGTTATACCTTCGGTCCCTGAAGCTTTCTTT
TRBD2	.	TRBJ2-7	TRBV5-5	CASSLEREGPYEQYF	TGTGCCAGCAGCTTGGAAAGGGAGGGGCCCTACGAGCAGTACTTC
.	.	TRBJ2-7	TRBV29-1	CSVEGFGGRGYEQYF	TGCAGCGTTGAAGGCTTCGGGGGGCGAGGCTACGAGCAGTACTTC
TRBD1	.	TRBJ2-2	TRBV7-9	CASSLSPGGERTGELFF	TGTGCCAGCAGCTTAAGTCCAGGGGGCGAAAGGACCGGGGAGCTGTTTTTT
.	.	TRBJ2-1	TRBV9	CASSVGAGVFF	TGTGCCAGCAGCGTAGGGGCAGGGGTGTTCTTC
TRBD1	.	TRBJ1-1	TRBV7-6	CASSLVSTGGLGTEAFF	TGTGCCAGCAGCTTAGTATCCACAGGGGGCTTGGGGACTGAAGCTTTCTTT
.	.	TRBJ2-7	TRBV7-8	CASSPSEGEQYF	TGTGCCAGCAGCCCATCGGAGGGCGAGCAGTACTTC
TRBD2	.	TRBJ2-1	TRBV19	CASTHSGGGLNEQFF	TGTGCCAGTACCCATAGCGGGGGGGGTCTCAATGAGCAGTTCTTC
TRBD1	.	TRBJ1-4	TRBV7-9	CASSDRPGTVNEKLFF	TGTGCCAGCAGCGATCGACCCGGGACAGTTAATGAAAAACTGTTTTTT
.	.	TRBJ2-1	TRBV2	CASSEKSGGAEQFF	TGTGCCAGCAGTGAAAAGAGTGGGGGCGCTGAGCAGTTCTTC
.	.	TRBJ2-3	TRBV27	CASSFPGGTDTQYF	TGTGCCAGCAGTTTTCCCGGGGGCACAGATACGCAGTATTTT
TRBD2	.	TRBJ2-5	TRBV28	CASSLDASGGAWQETQYF	TGTGCCAGCAGTTTAGACGCTAGCGGGGGGGCCTGGCAAGAGACCCAGTACTTC
TRBD1	.	TRBJ2-2	TRBV9	CASSSPGQGGTGELFF	TGTGCCAGCAGCTCCCCGGGACAGGGGGGGACCGGGGAGCTGTTTTTT
TRBD1	once	TRBJ1-2	TRBV13	CASSPPLETGVYGYTF	TGTGCCAGCAGCCCCCCGCTTGAGACAGGGGTTTATGGCTACACCTTC
.	.	TRBJ1-4	TRBV7-9	CASSLGHRVANEKLFF	TGTGCCAGCAGCTTAGGGCACAGGGTGGCTAATGAAAAACTGTTTTTT
.	.	TRBJ2-7	TRBV19	CASTPRGGEAYEQYF	TGTGCCAGTACCCCCCGAGGGGGAGAAGCCTACGAGCAGTACTTC
.	once	TRBJ2-2	TRBV6-5	CASSRFLGDTGELFF	TGTGCCAGCAGTAGGTTTCTCGGGGACACCGGGGAGCTGTTTTTT
.	.	TRBJ1-5	TRBV7-6	CASSLYTGSNQPQHF	TGTGCCAGCAGCTTATACACGGGCAGCAATCAGCCCCAGCATTTT
TRBD2	.	TRBJ2-7	TRBV2	CASNLAGGGPYEQYF	TGTGCCAGCAATTTAGCGGGGGGCGGCCCCTACGAGCAGTACTTC
.	.	TRBJ1-1	TRBV7-9	CASSLNGWDTEAFF	TGTGCCAGCAGCTTAAATGGGTGGGACACTGAAGCTTTCTTT
TRBD1	.	TRBJ2-7	TRBV10-3	CACGGDRGPYEQYF	TGTGCCTGCGGCGGGGACAGGGGTCCCTACGAGCAGTACTTC
.	.	TRBJ2-7	TRBV5-4	CASSSTLTAYEQYF	TGTGCCAGCAGCTCGACTTTAACCGCCTACGAGCAGTACTTC
.	few	TRBJ1-3	TRBV27	CASSLSGGSGNTIYF	TGTGCCAGCAGTTTATCAGGGGGCTCTGGAAACACCATATATTTT
.	.	TRBJ2-7	TRBV15	CATSRDGLYPYEQYF	TGTGCCACCAGCAGAGATGGGCTTTACCCTTACGAGCAGTACTTC
.	.	TRBJ1-1	TRBV2	CASSGQRMNTEAFF	TGTGCCAGCAGTGGACAGCGAATGAACACTGAAGCTTTCTTT
.	.	TRBJ2-1	TRBV4-3	CASSQAGFEQFF	TGCGCCAGCAGTCAAGCAGGGTTTGAGCAGTTCTTC
.	.	TRBJ2-2	TRBV7-7	CASLRAPQTNTGELFF	TGTGCCAGCCTCCGGGCCCCGCAGACGAACACCGGGGAGCTGTTTTTT
TRBD1	once	TRBJ2-1	TRBV19	CASSINGGQGHNEQFF	TGTGCCAGTAGTATAAACGGGGGACAGGGTCACAATGAGCAGTTCTTC
.	.	TRBJ2-1	TRBV7-8	CASSLNLLILRGDEQFF	TGTGCCAGCAGCTTAAATCTGCTCATCCTCAGGGGCGATGAGCAGTTCTTC
.	few	TRBJ2-3	TRBV6-4	CASSLSGETDTQYF	TGTGCCAGCAGTCTTTCGGGGGAAACAGATACGCAGTATTTT
.	.	TRBJ2-3	TRBV27	CASSSTGLGNTQYF	TGTGCCAGCAGTTCCACGGGACTCGGGAATACGCAGTATTTT
.	.	TRBJ2-7	TRBV9	CASSEGDIYEQYF	TGTGCCAGCAGCGAGGGGGACATTTACGAGCAGTACTTC
.	few	TRBJ1-3	TRBV19	CASSGRTRIMENTIYF	TGTGCCAGTAGCGGACGGACCAGAATTATGGAAAACACCATATATTTT
.	.	TRBJ2-7	TRBV15	CATSRVKGGAYEQYF	TGTGCCACCAGCAGAGTGAAAGGGGGGGCCTACGAGCAGTACTTC
TRBD1	.	TRBJ1-1	TRBV2	CASSEGTGAVNAEAFF	TGTGCCAGCAGTGAAGGGACAGGGGCAGTTAACGCTGAAGCTTTCTTT
TRBD2	.	TRBJ2-5	TRBV9	CASSVEASGGGSETQYF	TGTGCCAGCAGCGTAGAGGCTAGCGGGGGAGGATCGGAGACCCAGTACTTC
.	.	TRBJ2-7	TRBV9	CASSVASTSYEQYF	TGTGCCAGCAGCGTAGCCAGTACCTCCTACGAGCAGTACTTC
TRBD1	.	TRBJ2-3	TRBV6-4	CASSQRDSSTDTQYF	TGTGCCAGCAGCCAACGGGACAGTAGCACAGATACGCAGTATTTT
TRBD2	.	TRBJ2-5	TRBV4-3	CASSQDVTGGRQETQYF	TGCGCCAGCAGCCAAGATGTGACGGGGGGGCGGCAAGAGACCCAGTACTTC
.	once	TRBJ2-7	TRBV5-1	CASSFGHEQYF	TGCGCCAGCAGCTTTGGTCACGAGCAGTACTTC
TRBD2	.	TRBJ2-3	TRBV5-1	CASSFPPSGQTDTQYF	TGCGCCAGCAGCTTCCCCCCTAGCGGGCAAACAGATACGCAGTATTTT
.	.	TRBJ1-2	TRBV29-1	CSVRGLQNGYTF	TGCAGCGTCCGGGGCCTGCAGAATGGCTACACCTTC